Given below is one T cell receptor beta chain in context. The antigen is unknown. All of the isolated RNA was reverse transcribed, so expressed TCRB transcripts were sequenced. Here immunoSEQ multiplex PCR was the method, and the copy in TCRdb shows in-frame clones only, minus some. The sample records approximately 130,000 clones, around a sixth being singletons. A sort by CD45RO/CCR7/CD25/CD127/CD95/CD27 yielded CD4+ naive, central memory, regulatory and stem cell-like memory cells. The CDR3 totals 12 residues. Germline V gene data show CDR1 as SGHTA and CDR2 as FQGNSA. V lost 5 bases to trimming and J lost 3 bases, with 7 bases between them. The source of the sample is a study of beta chain features in type 1 diabetes. Study as a whole: All samples yielded 107,917,701 examined sorted cells.

General study findings and limits: Moderately but significantly shorter TCRB CDR3s were found in Type 1 diabetes patients in all four CD4+ subsets. The VDJ junctions of type 1 diabetes patients carried fewer insertions and more deletions.

The sequencing sample was made of central memory CD4+ T cells from blood. The sequence was obtained from a man aged 18 to 30 with type 1 diabetes. The chain has TRBV7-2 and TRBJ2-5; tentative D call: TRBD1 (6 bases). Here the CDR3 reads CASSRTEETQYF. For the CDR3, the DNA is TGTGCCAGCAGCAGGACAGAAGAGACCCAGTACTTC.